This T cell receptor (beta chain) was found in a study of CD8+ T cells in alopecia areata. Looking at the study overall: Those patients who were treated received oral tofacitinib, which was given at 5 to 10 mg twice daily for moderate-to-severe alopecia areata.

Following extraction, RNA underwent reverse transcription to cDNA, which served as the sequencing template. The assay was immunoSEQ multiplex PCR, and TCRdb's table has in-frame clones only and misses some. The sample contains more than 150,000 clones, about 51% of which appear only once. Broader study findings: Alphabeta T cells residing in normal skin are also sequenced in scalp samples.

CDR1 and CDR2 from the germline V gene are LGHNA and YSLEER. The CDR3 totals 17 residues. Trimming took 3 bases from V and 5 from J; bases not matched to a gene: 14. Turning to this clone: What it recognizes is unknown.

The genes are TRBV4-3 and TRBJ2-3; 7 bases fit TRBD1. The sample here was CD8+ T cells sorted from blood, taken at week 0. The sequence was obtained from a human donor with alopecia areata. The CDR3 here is CASSQKLQGTDGDTQYF. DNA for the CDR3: TGCGCCAGCAGCCAGAAGTTACAGGGGACGGATGGAGATACGCAGTATTTT.